These 13 T cell receptor beta chains came from one sample sequenced in a study of OX40 agonist ivuxolimab in advanced cancers. Profiled with immunoSEQ multiplex PCR; TCRdb holds only in-frame clones, not every one. The sample includes about 66,000 clones, 87% of them seen just once. Sample: CD4+ or CD8+ T cells sorted from blood, taken in a trial of the OX40 agonist ivuxolimab. These receptors all stem from an adult with an advanced solid tumor such as melanoma, head and neck, liver or kidney cancer.

The CDR3 DNA is TGTGCCAGCAGTGAAGGAGGGGGTCACATTCAGTACTTC. The encoded protein is CASSEGGGHIQYF. The chain is built from TRBV2 and TRBJ2-4, with TRBD1 as a possible D gene (6 bases). Per the germline V gene, CDR1 is SNHLY and CDR2 is FYNNEI. V lost 1 base to trimming and J lost 8 bases, with 9 bases between them. CDR3 size: 13 residues.

CDR3 in DNA: TGTGCCGTTGATAGCGGGTTTCAGACCGGGGAGCTGTTTTTT. Residues: CAVDSGFQTGELFF. The chain has TRBV19 and TRBJ2-2; 7 bases align to TRBD2. V gave up 11 bases and J gave up 5 bases; unmatched junction bases: 11. There are 14 residues in the CDR3. Looked up from germline, CDR1 is LNHDA and CDR2 is SQIVND (reference sequence).

The chain carries TRBV6-1 and TRBJ1-3; TRBD1 might be the D (5 bases). Trimming removed 4 bases from V and 2 bases from J, with 12 bases in between. CDR3 length: 15 residues. Germline assignment: CDR1 MNHNS and CDR2 SASEGT. In nucleotides, the CDR3 is TGTGCCAGCAGTGTGGGGGGACTTGCTGGAAACACCATATATTTT. Translation gives CASSVGGLAGNTIYF.

This clone was recorded only once. The chain joins TRBV28 to TRBJ1-3; D perhaps matches TRBD1 (5 bases). Deletions cut 8 bases from V and 7 bases from J, with 21 bases between. CDR1 and CDR2 (germline): MDHEN, SYDVKM. The CDR3 consists of 15 residues. CDR3 coding DNA: TGTGCCAGCCCCTTGGGAGAGGTGGAGGGGAACACCATATATTTT. Residues: CASPLGEVEGNTIYF.

This clone was counted between two and nine times. This chain uses TRBV10-1 with TRBJ2-3, with TRBD1 identical over 7 bases. V was clipped by 4 bases and J by 2 bases; unmatched bases: 3. The CDR3 is 14 residues long. Germline loops: CDR1 WNHNN, CDR2 SYGVQD (reference sequence). CDR3 amino acids: CASSAGTDTDTQYF. In nucleotides, the CDR3 is TGCGCCAGCAGTGCCGGGACAGACACAGATACGCAGTATTTT.

The V and J genes are TRBV9 and TRBJ2-2; TRBD1 aligns across 9 bases. This CDR3 spans 17 amino acids. V was clipped by 4 bases and J by 2 bases; unmatched bases: 9. Germline CDR1 is SGDLS and CDR2 is YYNGEE. The CDR3 here is CASSPPWGQGNTGELFF. The CDR3 nucleotides are TGTGCCAGCAGCCCACCATGGGGACAGGGTAACACCGGGGAGCTGTTTTTT.

The chain employs TRBV7-9 and TRBJ2-1; D may be TRBD2 (5 bases). Per the germline V gene, CDR1 is SEHNR and CDR2 is FQNEAQ (reference sequence). Trimming removed 1 base from V and 4 bases from J, with 8 bases in between. The CDR3 has 14 residues. CDR3 loop: CASSLGLRYNEQFF. The CDR3 coding sequence is TGTGCCAGCAGCTTAGGACTACGATACAATGAGCAGTTCTTC.

J is TRBJ2-1 and V is TRBV6-6, with TRBD2 matching 13 bases. The V gene's germline CDR1 is MNHNY and CDR2 SVGAGI (reference sequence). V trimming: 8 bases; J trimming: 8 bases; junction bases outside the gene matches: 3. CDR3 length equals 13 residues. The CDR3 DNA is TGTGCCAGCGGGACTAGCGGGAATCATGAGCAGTTCTTC. Its protein product is CASGTSGNHEQFF.

The gene calls are TRBV10-3 and TRBJ1-1; TRBD1 matches 9 bases. V shed 0 bases and J 6 bases; nucleotides not matched to a gene: 2. Germline V lookup: CDR1 ENHRY, CDR2 SYGVKD. The CDR3 covers 14 residues. The DNA of the CDR3 is TGTGCCATCAGTGAGTCGGACAGGGGAGCTGAAGCTTTCTTT. It translates to CAISESDRGAEAFF.

On this clone itself: Relative to the germline gene, one junction end is altered; a read error may explain this. The chain uses TRBV7-7 and TRBJ2-1; 8 bases are shared with TRBD1. Per germline, CDR1 SSHAT and CDR2 FNYEAQ (reference sequence). The CDR3 sequence is 19 residues long. CDR3 amino acids: CASSLGGQGAGHSYNEQFF. In DNA, the CDR3 is TGTGCTAGCAGCTTAGGGGGGCAGGGGGCTGGACATTCCTACAATGAGCAGTTCTTC.

The chain carries TRBV7-2 and TRBJ1-2; D may be TRBD1 (5 bases). The V gene's germline CDR1 is SGHTA and CDR2 FQGNSA. V was shortened by 0 bases and J by 8 bases, with 16 bases between the two germline ends. The CDR3 consists of 15 residues. The CDR3 spells CASSLALGGVGGYTF. The CDR3, as DNA: TGTGCCAGCAGCTTAGCCCTGGGAGGGGTCGGGGGCTACACCTTC.

The chain recombines TRBV6-5 with TRBJ1-4; a possible D gene is TRBD1 (6 bases). The germline V gene has CDR1 MNHEY and CDR2 SVGAGI. CDR3 length: 13 residues. V lost 6 bases, J lost 8 bases, and 13 bases lay in between. CDR3 DNA sequence: TGTGCCAGCAGGCTACAGGGTGAAGAAAAACTGTTTTTT. Translating it yields CASRLQGEEKLFF.

CDR3 region: CASSFRLPLNTGELFF. The CDR3 nucleotides read TGTGCCAGCAGCTTTCGACTGCCCCTGAACACCGGGGAGCTGTTTTTT. This sequence joins TRBV7-3 and TRBJ2-2, with D uncertain. This CDR3 region has 16 residues. CDR1 and CDR2 from the germline V gene are SGHTA and FQGTGA. V shed 3 bases and J shed 1 base, with 12 bases lying between them.